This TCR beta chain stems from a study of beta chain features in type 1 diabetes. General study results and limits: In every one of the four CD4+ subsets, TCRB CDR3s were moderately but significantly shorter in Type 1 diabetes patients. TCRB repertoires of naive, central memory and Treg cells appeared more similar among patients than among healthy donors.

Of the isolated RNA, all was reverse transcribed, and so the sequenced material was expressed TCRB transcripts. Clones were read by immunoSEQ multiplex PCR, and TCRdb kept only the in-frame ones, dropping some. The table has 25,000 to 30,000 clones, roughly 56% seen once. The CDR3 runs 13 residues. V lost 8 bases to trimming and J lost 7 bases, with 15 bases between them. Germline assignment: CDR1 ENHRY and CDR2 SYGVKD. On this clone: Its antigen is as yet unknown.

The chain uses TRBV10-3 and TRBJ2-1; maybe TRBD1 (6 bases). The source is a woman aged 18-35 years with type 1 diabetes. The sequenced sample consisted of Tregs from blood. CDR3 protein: CAIGPKGENEQFF. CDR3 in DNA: TGTGCCATCGGGCCGAAGGGGGAGAATGAGCAGTTCTTC.